This TCR beta chain comes out of a study of CD8 T cells in Susac syndrome. Reverse transcription of about 0.45 to 1 ug RNA was carried out with random hexamers. TCRdb called the immunoSEQ multiplex PCR reads again in MiXCR, with one record for every CDR3 protein. The sample gives about 150,000 distinct CDR3 sequences, 94% of which show up once; about 0.21% is in the top ten. The sequenced sample consisted of CD8+ T cells from PBMCs. This clonotype was obtained from a human donor with multiple sclerosis.

This CDR3 is CASSVDRYQPQHF. The CDR3, as DNA: TGTGCCAGCAGCGTAGACAGATATCAGCCCCAGCATTTT. The chain couples TRBV7-9 to TRBJ1-5, with D possibly being TRBD1 (5 bases). The germline V and J ends were trimmed by 5 bases and 5 bases, with 10 bases remaining between them. Germline-derived CDR1 and CDR2 are SEHNR and FQNEAQ (reference sequence). CDR3 length: 13 amino acids.